This TCR beta chain was observed in a study of Ad26.COV2.S vaccination and SARS-CoV-2 variants. Study details: Donor joined the COV1001 Ad26.COV2.S trial arm.

Trimming shortened V by 0 bases and J by 6 bases, and 17 bases separated the two germline ends. The germline CDR1 and CDR2 sequences are LGHDT and YNNKEL (reference sequence). This CDR3 spans 16 amino acids. Stated treatment: 19 received Ad26.COV2.S at low or high dose, single or two shots; 5 received placebo; per-sample allocation not given. Sampling occurred on day 63 after the first vaccine or placebo injection. An 18-55-year-old adult in Boston served as donor. Findings of the study overall: Vaccine and placebo recipients had comparable breadth of non-spike TCRs.

This clone was seen only a few times. Its antigen is not known. Libraries were prepared by immunoSEQ multiplex PCR; TCRdb keeps only in-frame clonotypes and omits some of them. Of around 300,000 clones listed, roughly 90% are singletons. The origin of this receptor is a person between 18 and 65 years old who received the Ad26.COV2.S COVID-19 vaccine or a placebo. The specimen comprised peripheral blood, sampled in a trial of Ad26.COV2.S vaccine versus placebo. V and J are TRBV3-1 (or the pseudogene TRBV3-2) and TRBJ1-2; tentative D call: TRBD1 (6 bases). CDR3 nucleotides: TGTGCCAGCAGCCAAGATTCTAGGGGCAGGGGAGATGGCTACACCTTC. Translating it yields CASSQDSRGRGDGYTF.